Below are 14 T cell receptor beta chains sequenced from a single sample in a study of control samples from healthy donors and cancer patients. Using immunoSEQ multiplex PCR, the repertoire was profiled, and TCRdb retains in-frame clones only, with some absent. The sample contains 95,000 to 150,000 clones, approximately 89% of which appear only once. Specimen: blood. The receptors were sampled from a woman aged 18 to 35 in good health.

The chain joins TRBV6-1 to TRBJ1-1; the D is unclear. The CDR3 extends over 13 amino acids. Germline-derived CDR1 and CDR2 are MNHNS and SASEGT. V lost 1 base, J lost 7 bases, and 10 bases lay in between. The CDR3 DNA follows: TGTGCCAGCAGTGAAGTTTCTCAGCGTGAAGCTTTCTTT. Protein sequence: CASSEVSQREAFF.

The CDR3 sequence is CASSPRQGNAYEQYF. The CDR3 DNA sequence: TGTGCCAGCTCACCGAGACAGGGTAATGCCTACGAGCAGTACTTC. The genes are TRBV18 and TRBJ2-7; 7 nucleotides agree with TRBD1. The CDR3 runs to 15 residues. CDR1 KGHSH and CDR2 LQKENI come from the germline V gene. The V segment lost 3 bases and the J segment 2 bases; nucleotides outside the gene matches: 7.

The chain carries TRBV28 and TRBJ1-2; tentatively, D is TRBD1 (6 bases). The CDR3 runs to 13 residues. Germline V gene sequence: CDR1 MDHEN, CDR2 SYDVKM. Trimming left V 2 bases short and J 4 bases short, with 8 bases between. This chain's CDR3 is CASSLTGLYGYTF. The CDR3 nucleotides read TGTGCCAGCAGTTTAACAGGGCTCTATGGCTACACCTTC.

This chain connects TRBV6-1 to TRBJ2-7; D is unclear. Trimming removed 1 base at V and 6 bases at J, with 7 bases between. CDR3 length: 12 amino acids. Germline CDR1 is MNHNS and CDR2 is SASEGT. CDR3 in amino acids: CASSEGNREQYF. The CDR3 DNA follows: TGTGCCAGCAGTGAAGGCAACCGCGAGCAGTACTTC.

This chain connects TRBV18 to TRBJ2-1; 8 bases agree with TRBD2. Trimming at V came to 2 bases and at J to 5 bases, leaving 8 bases not matched to a gene. This CDR3 comprises 16 residues. Germline-derived CDR1 and CDR2 are KGHSH and LQKENI. For the CDR3, the DNA is TGTGCCAGCTCACCAGCGGGAGGTGGGCTTCACAATGAGCAGTTCTTC. It encodes CASSPAGGGLHNEQFF.

The chain joins TRBV18 to TRBJ1-1; possibly TRBD1 for D (5 bases). Germline CDR1 KGHSH, CDR2 LQKENI. The CDR3 loop spans 14 amino acids. Trimming took off 4 bases at V and 0 bases at J, with 9 bases between the two ends. Written as DNA, the CDR3 is TGTGCCAGCTCACGAGACAGTCTGAACACTGAAGCTTTCTTT. This translates into CASSRDSLNTEAFF.

The gene calls are TRBV18 and TRBJ1-2; no definite D call. V was shortened by 5 bases and J by 9 bases, with 22 bases between the two germline ends. Germline CDR1 reads KGHSH; CDR2 reads LQKENI. The length of the CDR3 is 15 residues. CDR3 loop: CASSSEASSYGSYTF. CDR3 sequence (DNA): TGTGCCAGCTCATCGGAGGCCTCTTCTTATGGGAGCTACACCTTC. Combining the CDR3 with reference TRBV18 and TRBJ1-2 gives the whole variable domain NAGVMQNPRHLVRRRGQEARLRCSPMKGHSHVYWYRQLPEEGLKFMVYLQKENIIDESGMPKERFSAEFPKEGPSILRIQQVVRGDSAAYFCASSSEASSYGSYTFGSGTRLTVV.

Only a few counts were recorded for this clone. The rearrangement links TRBV30 to TRBJ1-2; D is undetermined. CDR1 is GTSNPN and CDR2 is SVGIG in the germline V gene (reference sequence). The CDR3 contains 13 residues. The ends were cut back, 0 bases at V and 2 bases at J, with 7 bases in the middle. The CDR3 reads CAWSVDSNYGYTF. The CDR3, as DNA: TGTGCCTGGAGTGTGGACTCCAACTATGGCTACACCTTC.

The chain uses TRBV7-2 and TRBJ2-5; TRBD2 aligns across 8 bases. The CDR3 sequence is 14 residues long. From germline, CDR1 is SGHTA and CDR2 FQGNSA. V dropped 5 bases and J dropped 1; count of bases not matched to a gene: 3. The CDR3 sequence is CASSLTSGQETQYF. In DNA form, the CDR3 reads TGTGCCAGCAGCCTAACTAGCGGCCAAGAGACCCAGTACTTC. Full variable domain (remainder filled in from reference TRBV7-2 and TRBJ2-5): GAGVSQSPSNKVTEKGKDVELRCDPISGHTALYWYRQSLGQGLEFLIYFQGNSAPDKSGLPSDRFSAERTGGSVSTLTIQRTQQEDSAVYLCASSLTSGQETQYFGPGTRLLVL.

V gene TRBV6-2 or TRBV6-3 combines with J gene TRBJ2-4; D is uncertain. V lost 5 bases and J lost 6, with 11 bases in between. Germline V gene data show CDR1 as MNHEY and CDR2 as SVGEGT. CDR3 length equals 13 residues. CDR3 region: CASSEANRNIQYF. CDR3 sequence (DNA): TGTGCCAGCAGTGAGGCCAATAGAAACATTCAGTACTTC.

This chain uses TRBV30 with TRBJ1-1; no firm D call. Germline V gene sequence: CDR1 GTSNPN, CDR2 SVGIG (reference sequence). V dropped 5 bases and J dropped 6 bases, with 10 bases sitting between them. There are 11 residues in the CDR3. The CDR3 nucleotides are TGTGCCTGGGGTCGAGCCGCTGAAGCTTTCTTT. Amino acid sequence: CAWGRAAEAFF.

The chain is built from TRBV6-6 and TRBJ1-6; D gene unclear. V was trimmed by 6 bases and J by 0 bases, leaving 9 bases between them. The CDR3 runs 15 residues. The germline V gene has CDR1 MNHNY and CDR2 SVGAGI (reference sequence). The CDR3 nucleotides read TGTGCCAGCAGATCAGAGGGCTCCTATAATTCACCCCTCCACTTT. Translated: CASRSEGSYNSPLHF.

The chain carries TRBV6-6 and TRBJ2-5; 9 nucleotides line up with TRBD2. With 4 bases clipped from V and 5 bases from J, the junction kept 11 bases outside the gene matches. Germline CDR1 reads MNHNY; CDR2 reads SVGAGI (reference sequence). The CDR3 has 16 residues. This chain's CDR3 is CASSSLWLAGEETQYF. In nucleotides, the CDR3 is TGTGCCAGCAGTTCTCTCTGGTTAGCGGGAGAGGAGACCCAGTACTTC.

The chain links TRBV28 to TRBJ2-5; 8 positions agree with TRBD1. The CDR3 length is 15 residues. The germline V gene has CDR1 MDHEN and CDR2 SYDVKM. The V gene end was trimmed by 6 bases and the J gene end by 1 base; junction bases not matched to a gene: 7. CDR3 nucleotide sequence: TGTGCCAGCAGCCCTCCCGGACAGGGCCAAGAGACCCAGTACTTC. It encodes CASSPPGQGQETQYF. Using reference TRBV28 and TRBJ2-5 for the parts outside the CDR3, the full variable domain is DVKVTQSSRYLVKRTGEKVFLECVQDMDHENMFWYRQDPGLGLRLIYFSYDVKMKEKGDIPEGYSVSREKKERFSLILESASTNQTSMYLCASSPPGQGQETQYFGPGTRLLVL.